These T cell receptor beta chains were read from a single sample in a study of T cells after yellow fever vaccination. TCRdb re-analysed the 5' RACE reads in MiXCR, keeping a single row per CDR3 protein. The data show over 150,000 distinct CDR3 sequences, about 6.2% seen once. The material was CD4+ T cells sorted from PBMCs, obtained on the day of the first yellow fever vaccination. The receptors shown here come from a man between 18 and 35 years old who received the YFV17D yellow fever vaccine. The CDR3 runs from the conserved cysteine through the conserved F or W. D genes are given only for firm matches. Clone sizes are given selectively: once, few, many, or a class where the clone is expanded.

CDR3aa,CDR3nt,abundance,j_gene,d_gene,v_gene
CASSFRSEETQYF,TGTGCCAGCAGCTTTAGGAGCGAAGAGACCCAGTACTTC,few,TRBJ2-5,-,TRBV5-4
CASSVDRSEAFF,TGTGCCAGCAGCGTTGACAGATCTGAAGCTTTCTTT,many,TRBJ1-1,-,TRBV7-8
CASSDAGTGNTGELFF,TGTGCCAGCAGTGACGCCGGGACAGGGAACACCGGGGAGCTGTTTTTT,many,TRBJ2-2,TRBD1,TRBV28
CASWASRVTDTQYF,TGTGCCAGCTGGGCTTCCAGGGTCACAGATACGCAGTATTTT,-,TRBJ2-3,-,TRBV27
CATSTPLAGFHEQYF,TGTGCCACCAGCACCCCGCTAGCGGGCTTCCACGAGCAGTACTTC,many,TRBJ2-7,TRBD2,TRBV15
CASSGMAGGPSDTQYF,TGTGCCAGCAGTGGCATGGCGGGGGGGCCGTCAGATACGCAGTATTTT,-,TRBJ2-3,TRBD2,TRBV12-3/TRBV12-4
CASSQATLNTEAFF,TGTGCCAGCAGCCAGGCCACATTGAACACTGAAGCTTTCTTT,many,TRBJ1-1,-,TRBV3-1
CSSWDGNTEAFF,TGCAGCTCCTGGGACGGGAACACTGAAGCTTTCTTT,many,TRBJ1-1,-,TRBV29-1
CASSQQGIGTKAFF,TGCGCCAGCAGCCAACAGGGCATCGGAACTAAGGCTTTCTTT,-,TRBJ1-1,-,TRBV10-2
CASSPRQGWTEAFF,TGTGCCAGCAGCCCTCGACAGGGATGGACTGAAGCTTTCTTT,many,TRBJ1-1,TRBD1,TRBV7-6
CASSFRGGTEAFF,TGTGCCAGCAGCTTCAGGGGTGGGACTGAAGCTTTCTTT,many,TRBJ1-1,-,TRBV5-8
CATAGTGTGVAEAFF,TGTGCCACCGCAGGGACCGGGACAGGGGTCGCTGAAGCTTTCTTT,few,TRBJ1-1,TRBD1,TRBV10-3
CASSSRTHPDTQYF,TGTGCCAGCAGCTCCAGGACCCATCCAGATACGCAGTATTTT,-,TRBJ2-3,-,TRBV7-2
CASSLEGQGGGYTF,TGTGCCAGCAGCTTAGAGGGTCAGGGCGGCGGCTACACCTTC,few,TRBJ1-2,-,TRBV7-2
CASSYAGRGYNEQFF,TGTGCCAGCAGTTACGCGGGGCGCGGTTACAATGAGCAGTTCTTC,many,TRBJ2-1,-,TRBV6-2/TRBV6-3
CASSPTRDSNTGELFF,TGTGCCAGCAGCCCCACCCGGGACAGCAACACCGGGGAGCTGTTTTTT,many,TRBJ2-2,TRBD1,TRBV7-9
CASSLSHDGADSPLHF,TGTGCCAGCAGCTTGTCCCACGATGGGGCCGATTCACCCCTCCACTTT,few,TRBJ1-6,-,TRBV5-4
CASSQGALNTGELFF,TGTGCCAGCAGCCAAGGGGCCCTGAACACCGGGGAGCTGTTTTTT,-,TRBJ2-2,-,TRBV3-1
CASSLSGTPSNYGYTF,TGCGCCAGCAGCTTGTCCGGGACACCATCTAACTATGGCTACACCTTC,many,TRBJ1-2,-,TRBV5-1
CASSLLAQAETQYF,TGTGCCAGCAGCTTACTCGCGCAGGCAGAGACCCAGTACTTC,many,TRBJ2-5,-,TRBV11-2
CSVGGQTITDTQYF,TGCAGCGTGGGGGGACAGACCATCACAGATACGCAGTATTTT,few,TRBJ2-3,-,TRBV29-1
CAISDVGAEQFF,TGTGCCATCAGTGATGTGGGGGCCGAGCAGTTCTTC,few,TRBJ2-1,-,TRBV10-3
CASAPGGVRNQPQHF,TGTGCCAGTGCCCCAGGGGGCGTTCGCAATCAGCCCCAGCATTTT,many,TRBJ1-5,TRBD1,TRBV19
CASSSGLAGSWEQYF,TGCGCCAGCAGCTCAGGACTAGCGGGGTCCTGGGAGCAGTACTTC,few,TRBJ2-7,TRBD2,TRBV5-1
CASSEYPKGSHDEQFF,TGCGCCAGCAGTGAGTACCCGAAAGGATCGCACGATGAGCAGTTCTTC,many,TRBJ2-1,-,TRBV10-2
CASSLEGAHGATSYGYTF,TGTGCCAGCAGCCTCGAGGGGGCCCACGGGGCGACTAGCTATGGCTACACCTTC,few,TRBJ1-2,TRBD1,TRBV11-2
CASGEITNQPQHF,TGTGCCAGCGGGGAAATAACTAATCAGCCCCAGCATTTT,-,TRBJ1-5,-,TRBV2
CSVPNGRGLPSSYNEQFF,TGCAGCGTGCCTAACGGCAGGGGTCTTCCGAGCTCCTACAATGAGCAGTTCTTC,many,TRBJ2-1,-,TRBV29-1
CASSLDGGSSTDTQYF,TGTGCCAGCAGCTTGGACGGGGGGTCGAGCACAGATACGCAGTATTTT,few,TRBJ2-3,TRBD2,TRBV7-9
CSARDQWFAQNEQFF,TGCAGTGCTAGAGATCAGTGGTTCGCACAAAATGAGCAGTTCTTC,many,TRBJ2-1,-,TRBV20-1
CASSYLGVPYEQYF,TGTGCCAGCAGTTACCTGGGGGTCCCCTACGAGCAGTACTTC,few,TRBJ2-7,-,TRBV6-5
CASSQGDWPRSDTQYF,TGTGCCAGCAGCCAAGGGGACTGGCCCCGGTCAGATACGCAGTATTTT,few,TRBJ2-3,-,TRBV14
CASSYSARGYLHF,TGTGCCAGCAGTTACTCCGCCCGGGGGTACCTCCACTTT,many,TRBJ1-6,-,TRBV6-2/TRBV6-3
CASSLIAGTGTHTF,TGTGCCAGCAGCTTAATCGCCGGGACAGGAACCCACACCTTC,once,TRBJ1-2,TRBD1,TRBV7-3
CASSQALGTYHNEQFF,TGTGCCAGCAGCCAAGCCTTAGGGACTTACCACAATGAGCAGTTCTTC,-,TRBJ2-1,-,TRBV14
CASSDQGVQGRQPQHF,TGTGCCAGTAGTGATCAAGGGGTACAGGGGCGTCAGCCCCAGCATTTT,few,TRBJ1-5,TRBD1,TRBV19
CASSPQGTDTQYF,TGTGCCAGCAGCCCCCAGGGCACAGATACGCAGTATTTT,many,TRBJ2-3,-,TRBV7-2
CSARDLPGPRGTQYF,TGCAGTGCTAGAGATTTACCAGGTCCGCGGGGTACGCAGTATTTT,many,TRBJ2-3,-,TRBV20-1
CASSGRSYNEQFF,TGTGCCAGCAGCGGTAGATCCTACAATGAGCAGTTCTTC,-,TRBJ2-1,-,TRBV9
CASSLPSGIQETQYF,TGTGCCAGCAGCTTACCTAGCGGGATTCAAGAGACCCAGTACTTC,many,TRBJ2-5,TRBD2,TRBV5-4
CASSGRGPWETQYF,TGTGCCAGCAGCGGCAGGGGGCCGTGGGAGACCCAGTACTTC,many,TRBJ2-5,TRBD1,TRBV7-2
CASSPAAGGGGEQYF,TGTGCCAGCAGCCCCGCGGCTGGCGGCGGAGGGGAGCAGTACTTC,-,TRBJ2-7,-,TRBV12-3/TRBV12-4
CASGTITGDTQYF,TGTGCCAGCGGCACTATCACAGGGGATACGCAGTATTTT,many,TRBJ2-3,-,TRBV7-2
CASSLESGRETQYF,TGCGCCAGCAGCTTGGAATCGGGTCGCGAGACCCAGTACTTC,-,TRBJ2-5,-,TRBV5-1
CASSQVTAGGHAYNEQFF,TGCGCCAGCAGCCAAGTGACAGCGGGGGGACACGCCTACAATGAGCAGTTCTTC,-,TRBJ2-1,TRBD2,TRBV4-3
CASSSVGGRTDTQYF,TGTGCCAGCAGCTCGGTAGGGGGGCGCACAGATACGCAGTATTTT,many,TRBJ2-3,-,TRBV7-2
CSARPRTSAETQYF,TGCAGTGCTAGACCACGGACTAGCGCGGAGACCCAGTACTTC,few,TRBJ2-5,TRBD2,TRBV20-1
CSVTTGLAGGRGKDTQYF,TGCAGCGTGACCACGGGACTAGCGGGGGGACGCGGAAAAGATACGCAGTATTTT,many,TRBJ2-3,TRBD2,TRBV29-1
CASSLLPEPNTEAFF,TGCGCCAGCAGCCTTCTCCCGGAACCGAACACTGAAGCTTTCTTT,few,TRBJ1-1,-,TRBV5-1
CASSTAGTVSGNTIYF,TGTGCCAGCAGTACAGCCGGGACAGTCTCTGGAAACACCATATATTTT,few,TRBJ1-3,TRBD1,TRBV6-2/TRBV6-3
CASSLGASGNTGELFF,TGTGCCAGCAGCTTAGGGGCTAGCGGAAACACCGGGGAGCTGTTTTTT,few,TRBJ2-2,TRBD2,TRBV11-2
CASSLIGPTEKLFF,TGTGCCAGCAGTTTAATAGGGCCCACGGAAAAACTGTTTTTT,-,TRBJ1-4,-,TRBV12-3/TRBV12-4
CASSLVSWSTDTQYF,TGTGCCAGCAGTTTGGTCTCCTGGAGCACAGATACGCAGTATTTT,many,TRBJ2-3,-,TRBV12-3/TRBV12-4
CASSMGDGLYEQYF,TGTGCCAGTAGTATGGGGGACGGACTCTACGAGCAGTACTTC,few,TRBJ2-7,-,TRBV19
CASSEKYNEQFF,TGTGCCAGCAGTGAAAAATACAATGAGCAGTTCTTC,many,TRBJ2-1,-,TRBV6-1
CASSLDRGQNYGYTF,TGTGCCAGCAGCCTCGACAGGGGGCAAAACTATGGCTACACCTTC,many,TRBJ1-2,TRBD1,TRBV7-9
CASSTGQGKSYGYTF,TGCGCCAGCAGCACGGGACAGGGCAAAAGCTATGGCTACACCTTC,-,TRBJ1-2,TRBD1,TRBV5-1
CASSQQTAGNYGYTF,TGCGCCAGCAGCCAACAAACAGCTGGCAACTATGGCTACACCTTC,few,TRBJ1-2,-,TRBV4-3
CASSESGYGYTF,TGTGCCAGCAGTGAATCAGGGTATGGCTACACCTTC,few,TRBJ1-2,-,TRBV6-1